One TCR beta chain is described in this entry. The antigen remains unidentified. Unmatched junction bases numbered 6, after V lost 3 bases and J lost 9 bases. This CDR3 is built from 15 residues. Per germline, CDR1 SEHNR and CDR2 FQNEAQ (reference sequence). This specimen belongs to a study of T cells after yellow fever vaccination. Study as a whole: SMART-Seq v4 Ultra Low Input served to prepare low-cell-number fractions.

From the 5' RACE reads, TCRdb called clonotypes with MiXCR, one entry per CDR3 protein. The table includes approximately 580,000 distinct CDR3 sequences, 17% detected once. Study results and caveats: Subsequent booster samples again held most clones from primary vaccination (96% CD4, approximately 85% CD8). One caveat is that FACS-sorted repertoires could contain abundant clonotypes contaminating from the bulk population.

The source is a man between 18 and 35 years old who received the YFV17D yellow fever vaccine. The chain recombines TRBV7-9 with TRBJ1-6; 9 bases match TRBD1. The sequencing used PBMCs, collected 5 days after the first yellow fever vaccination. In DNA form, the CDR3 reads TGTGCCAGCAGCTTTGGGACAGGGCTACCTTCACCCCTCCACTTT. Translating it yields CASSFGTGLPSPLHF.